This T cell receptor (beta chain) was sequenced during a study of cytomegalovirus exposure and HLA in healthy donors (dated by TCRdb to the late 2010s). General notes on the study: In an earlier analysis of under 600 of the donors, less than 350 Gb of sequence data and 117 million unique TCR beta sequences from about 179 million T cells were reported. An early release covering roughly 640 HLA-typed donors comprised about 300 gigabases of sequencing data and roughly 86 million unique TCR sequences. The genetic ancestry cluster associated with self-reported Caucasian donors included 81% of the roughly 380 genotyped donors. The study aimed to test whether signatures of past pathogen exposure could be identified by cataloging public T cell receptors. Using immunosequencing, the study profiled T cell repertoires from fewer than 850 subjects and related those repertoires to cytomegalovirus serostatus. Along with the approximately 650-subject first cohort, a separate validation cohort of over 90 different subjects was used. To predict cytomegalovirus infection status, the study combined high-throughput TCR immunosequencing, statistical association of individual TCRs with disease status, and machine learning. A later analysis re-examined previously published TCR beta repertoires from more than 550 donors and added high-resolution HLA genotyping to investigate patterns of TCR occurrence. The later analysis used no new phenotypic data to find candidate immune exposures, relying instead on TCR beta sequences and their occurrence across donors. In an earlier analysis of 500 to 650 of the donors, high-throughput TCR beta sequencing was used to judge whether each TCR beta V gene segment behaved as functional or pseudogenic. Donor age, sex, ethnicity and CMV serostatus were compiled alongside the repertoire data. Genome-wide SNP genotypes for about 60% of the roughly 700 donors were used in a later genetic analysis, which treated that subset as a discovery cohort. All discovery cohort repertoires had been generated using a single sequencing platform. HLA typing included class I and class II loci at four-digit resolution. The number of donors typed differed by locus, with roughly 620-640 for A, B, C, DRB1 and DQB1, around 500 for DQA1, under 610 for DPA1, and under 490 for DPB1. Roughly 5 DR-DQ haplotypes were handled as single units for association and clustering, since linkage in the cohort was strong. On average, roughly 200,000 unique TCR beta nucleotide sequences were sequenced per donor among some 420 genotyped donors of the cohort, with around 19% of those sequences being non-productive.

The library came from the immunoSEQ multiplex PCR assay. A mixture of 60 forward primers for TCR Vbeta segments and 13 reverse primers for TCR Jbeta segments was used in the multiplex PCR. A multiplex PCR assay on genomic DNA amplified the CDR3 region of rearranged TCR beta genes. On the Illumina HiSeq System, the amplified TCR beta libraries were sequenced as 87-base-pair reads. The source study handled its data this way. A later analysis tallied roughly 76 million unique TCR beta chains across the roughly 610 repertoires, and around 10 million of those chains were shared by two or more donors. Raw reads were error-corrected and collapsed into unique sequences with a nearest-neighbor algorithm that merged closely related sequences to remove PCR and sequencing errors. To assign V, D and J gene segments, CDR3 sequences were aligned to IMGT reference sequences. For a sequence to be retained, a match of at least six nucleotides to both a V gene segment and a J gene segment was required. A rearrangement counted as productive if the CDR3 had no stop codons and remained in frame with V and J, and every other rearrangement counted as non-productive. Following IMGT convention, CDR3 was defined as the stretch from the second conserved V-encoded cysteine up to the conserved J-encoded phenylalanine. In an earlier analysis of some 550 of the donors, sequences lacking an unambiguous match to a single V gene segment were excluded. An earlier analysis of a few hundred of the donors classified V segments as functional when productive rearrangements were above 56.7% and as segregating when the standard deviation between donors was above 5%. A statistical classification framework was built for diagnosing cytomegalovirus status from the catalog of TCR beta chain sequences. V and J gene assignment, in a later analysis, came from comparing TCR nucleotide sequences with IMGT/GENE-DB human TR gene sequences. In a later analysis, CDR3 sequences and most-parsimonious VDJ recombination scenarios were assigned using the TCRdist pipeline. In a later analysis, each TCR beta chain was defined by its CDR3 amino acid sequence together with its V-gene family, and reads lacking a unique V-gene family were excluded. A later analysis removed 600 or so highly shared, low-generation-probability nucleotide sequences to deal with suspected cross-contamination and a sequencing artifact. In a later analysis, a clonal expansion index for each public chain was calculated from normalized within-repertoire ranks of inferred template counts. In a later analysis, generation probabilities were computed with a VDJ recombination model fitted to out-of-frame rearrangements, and the resulting probabilities were checked against IGoR. A later analysis scored TCR-TCR, TCR-HLA and TCR-CMV co-occurrence with hypergeometric tests, applying a repertoire-size bias correction to TCR pairs. False discovery rates were estimated in a later analysis by permuting HLA or CMV assignments 20 times. In a later analysis, co-occurring TCRs were grouped with DBSCAN, and TCRdist sequence similarity was added when clustering was performed within HLA-allele-positive subsets. Repertoires with fewer than 30,000 or more than 120,000 public chains were left out of co-occurrence clustering, as were five repertoires with anomalous nucleotide sharing. This immuneACCESS table, as held by TCRdb, lists in-frame sequences with V and J called but not all clones. Of the missing ones, under half trace to an unresolved V gene in checked studies; the others have no known cause. The DNA was the basis for D and trimming; V, J and clone size are from that table. This sample is represented by approximately 160,000 clones; approximately 77% of them were singletons. Around 1.5% of the sample comes from the top ten.

Based on the germline V gene (reference sequence), the CDR1 and CDR2 sequences are MNHEY and SMNVEV. V is reduced by 3 bases and J by 2 bases, leaving a spacing of 20 bases between them. The CDR3 starts with the cysteine, ends with the phenylalanine, and has 17 residues. Only CDR3 DNA remains: 51 bases, in frame from the first base. The cohort was made up of approximately 670 healthy bone marrow donors. At the time of sampling, every cohort member was nominally healthy, though immune exposures that went unrecorded were likely present. The donor tested CMV seronegative, placing the donor among the 350 to 400 seronegative members of the cohort. Each donor provided a peripheral blood sample, and peripheral blood mononuclear cells were used for TCR beta sequencing. Genomic DNA extraction from the blood cell samples was performed with the Qiagen DNeasy Blood Extraction Kit. A remark on this clone: This clone's antigen is unknown. Base qualities are not recorded, but no much larger clone differs from it by a single base.

Overall results and qualifications from the work: A later analysis found that HLA-associated TCR beta chains were more clonally expanded and had lower generation probabilities than equally common non-associated chains. Strong co-occurrence of HLA alleles, especially DR and DQ, made assigning TCR associations to individual alleles difficult. In vitro tests confirmed that a few of the cytomegalovirus-associated TCR beta chains recognize cytomegalovirus antigens. In both the original and validation cohorts, the classifier was reported to diagnose cytomegalovirus status with high specificity and sensitivity. Immune exposure information for the cohort was limited to CMV serostatus. In a later analysis, the rate of TCR association differed among HLA loci, with DRB1 alleles having the most associated TCRs and HLA-C alleles having the fewest. Compared with the approximately 710-donor mean, donors in an Asian-associated ancestry cluster had fewer N-insertions in productive TCRs, according to a later genetic analysis. While some public TCRs were present in many individuals, most TCR sequences turned up only very rarely across donors. Some IMGT-functional V segments, including TRBV6-2 and TRBV6-3, could not be distinguished by the 87-base-pair reads and were therefore excluded. An association between a missense DCLRE1C variant and V-gene and J-gene trimming of TCR beta chains was found in a later genetic analysis and replicated in an independent cohort. The presence/absence analyses assumed that sequencing depth was roughly uniform across donors, and that assumption may not be true. A total of about 150 TCR beta chains were listed by the study as associated with cytomegalovirus. Specific HLA alleles were associated with about 17,000 TCR beta sequences at a false discovery rate of 0.05 in a later analysis. Correlated functional status among segregating V segments might reflect linkage disequilibrium, but an unknown experimental factor could not be ruled out. According to a later analysis, most CMV-associated TCR beta chains appeared to be HLA-restricted, and the HLA associations seemed to be driven largely by CMV exposure. It was suggested by the authors that the approach could potentially be generalized to other disease states and immunological phenotypes. Over 15 rarely observed V segments, including chromosome 9 orphons, were excluded from the earlier analysis of about 500 of the donors because counts were too low. A group of highly shared sequence variants was considered likely to be a technical artifact of the sequencing pipeline. Several of the top co-occurrence clusters appeared to be linked to parvovirus B19, influenza, CMV and Epstein-Barr virus, according to a later analysis. This cohort had only TCR beta chains sequenced, and the lack of alpha or paired-chain data limited which features could be detected. HLA typing was unavailable for some donors at each locus, so association tests used only the typed subset. In an earlier analysis of approximately 590 of the donors, most TCR beta V segments appeared in productive rearrangements about 90% or about 30% of the time, broadly matching IMGT annotations. A further reported finding was that TCR beta sequences accurately predicted the HLA-A and HLA-B alleles for most subjects in the first cohort.

Sequencing was performed on PBMCs. The chain couples TRBV27 to TRBJ2-7, with the D segment identity uncertain. This TCR came from a male donor in good health and CMV-seronegative. The DNA reads as follows: TGTGCCAGCAGTTTCCTTCAACGAGGAACCTTGGCCTACGAGCAGTACTTC. Its amino acids are CASSFLQRGTLAYEQYF.